One and the same sample provided the 3 T cell receptor beta chains below, sequenced in a study of blood T cell repertoires in COVID-19. Repertoires were generated with immunoSEQ multiplex PCR, while TCRdb's copy carries only in-frame clones and drops some. This sample has about 350,000 clones, with about 90% found just once. Material: PBMCs or T cells enriched from blood (not recorded which). These receptor sequences come from a woman aged 25 to 39 who had recovered from COVID-19.

CDR3 region: CASSFTGAGDTEAFF. The CDR3 DNA reads as TGCGCCAGCAGCTTCACAGGGGCCGGGGACACTGAAGCTTTCTTT. The chain couples TRBV5-1 to TRBJ1-1; 7 positions match TRBD1. In germline, CDR1 is SGHRS, CDR2 YFSETQ. The CDR3 length is 15 residues. V was pared by 2 bases and J by 3 bases, with 7 bases of the junction left unmatched.

This clone was counted a single time. The V gene is TRBV12-5, the J gene TRBJ2-5; TRBD2 is a possible D gene (6 bases). Per germline, CDR1 LGHNT and CDR2 FRNRAP. The CDR3 is 13 residues long. Trimming took off 6 bases at V and 5 bases at J, with 13 bases between the two ends. The CDR3 region has the DNA TGTGCTAGTGGGGGGGGAGTGGGCGAGACCCAGTACTTC. It yields the protein CASGGGVGETQYF.

This chain joins TRBV6-5 and TRBJ1-1; TRBD1 matches at 7 bases. The CDR3 has 15 residues. V shed 2 bases, J shed 2 bases, and the junction held 5 bases outside the gene matches. Germline V lookup: CDR1 MNHEY, CDR2 SVGAGI. The CDR3 protein is CASSYGRGANTEAFF. The CDR3 DNA sequence: TGTGCCAGCAGTTACGGCAGGGGGGCTAACACTGAAGCTTTCTTT.